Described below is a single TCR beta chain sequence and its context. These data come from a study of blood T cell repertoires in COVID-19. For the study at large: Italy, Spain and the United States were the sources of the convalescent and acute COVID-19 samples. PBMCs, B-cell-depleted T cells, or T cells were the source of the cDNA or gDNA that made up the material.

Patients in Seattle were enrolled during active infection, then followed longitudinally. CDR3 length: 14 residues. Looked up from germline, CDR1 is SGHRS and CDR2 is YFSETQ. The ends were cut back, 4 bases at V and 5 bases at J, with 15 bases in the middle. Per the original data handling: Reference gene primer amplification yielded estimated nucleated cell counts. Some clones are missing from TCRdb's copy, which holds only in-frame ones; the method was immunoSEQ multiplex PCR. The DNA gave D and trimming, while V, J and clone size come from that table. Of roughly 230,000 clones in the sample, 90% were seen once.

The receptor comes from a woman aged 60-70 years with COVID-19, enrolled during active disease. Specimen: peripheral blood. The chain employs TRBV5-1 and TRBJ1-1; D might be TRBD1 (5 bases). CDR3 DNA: TGCGCCAGCAGCGGGCTTGGGGGGAGGACTGAAGCTTTCTTT. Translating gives CASSGLGGRTEAFF.